Listed below are T cell receptor beta chains from one sample, sequenced in a study of blood T cell repertoires in COVID-19. Repertoires were generated with immunoSEQ multiplex PCR, while TCRdb's copy carries only in-frame clones and drops some. The sample has 350,000 to 400,000 clones; more than 75% are singletons. Sequencing input: PBMCs or T cells enriched from blood (not recorded which). The receptors derive from a woman aged 30 to 39 with acute COVID-19. Each CDR3 is given with its conserved first and last residue. The D gene is left open where the match is weak. Not all rows give a size; the values are once, few, many and, for expanded clones, a class.

j_call	clone_size	d_call	v_call	cdr3_nt	cdr3_aa
TRBJ2-3	-	-	TRBV3-1/TRBV3-2	TGTGCCAGCAGTGGGGACTCAAACACAGATACGCAGTATTTT	CASSGDSNTDTQYF
TRBJ1-5	-	-	TRBV11-2	TGTGCCAGCAGCTATCGAACCTTGGCCGTCCGCTGTCAGCCCCAGCATTTT	CASSYRTLAVRCQPQHF
TRBJ2-1	-	TRBD2	TRBV7-3	TGTGCCAGCAGCCCCCAGGGACTACTTACTTACAATGAGCAGTTCTTC	CASSPQGLLTYNEQFF
TRBJ2-2	once	TRBD1	TRBV30	TGTGCCTGGAGTGTACAGCTCAGGGGGCAGCTGGACACCGGGGAGCTGTTTTTT	CAWSVQLRGQLDTGELFF
TRBJ1-2	-	-	TRBV7-2	TGTGCCAGCAGCTTTTGGGAGAAAAGTAGTGTCTTCGGGGGCTACACCTTC	CASSFWEKSSVFGGYTF
TRBJ1-5	-	-	TRBV2	TGTGCCACCCGGGGAGAGAGCAATCAGCCCCAGCATTTT	CATRGESNQPQHF
TRBJ1-5	-	-	TRBV6-5	TGTGCCAGCAGACCACAGGGAACCAATCAGCCCCAGCATTTT	CASRPQGTNQPQHF
TRBJ2-7	-	-	TRBV6-5	TGTGCCAGCAGTTACTCGAGGCTGGGTACCTACGAGCAGTACTTC	CASSYSRLGTYEQYF
TRBJ1-1	-	TRBD1	TRBV18	TGTGCCAGCTCGGGGGACAGGCAGGCTTTCTTT	CASSGDRQAFF
TRBJ2-2	-	TRBD1	TRBV5-1	TGCGCCAGCAGCTTTAAACCAAACAGGGGGTCGACCACCGGGGAGCTGTTTTTT	CASSFKPNRGSTTGELFF
TRBJ1-2	once	-	TRBV9	TGTGCCAGCAGCGTGAGCACTAACTATGGCTACACCTTC	CASSVSTNYGYTF
TRBJ2-3	-	-	TRBV19	TGTGCCAGTAGTATAGGGGCGCGGGGGCCCGCAGATACGCAGTATTTT	CASSIGARGPADTQYF
TRBJ2-7	-	TRBD2	TRBV19	TGTGCCAGTAGTATAGTAGGGACTAGCAAATCCTACGAGCAGTACTTC	CASSIVGTSKSYEQYF
TRBJ1-1	-	TRBD1	TRBV6-6	TGTGCCAGCAAGGGGCAGGGGGGAGCTTTCTTT	CASKGQGGAFF
TRBJ2-1	-	TRBD2	TRBV7-2	TGTGCCAGCAGCCAGAGCGGGGGGGCCTACAATGAGCAGTTCTTC	CASSQSGGAYNEQFF